A single sample gave rise to the 20 T cell receptor beta chains below, sequenced in a study of response to subunit inactivated influenza vaccine. TCRdb re-analysed the RT-PCR reads in MiXCR, keeping a single row per CDR3 protein. This table holds 600,000 to 700,000 distinct CDR3 sequences, less than 15% found once. Here the sequenced sample was PBMCs from blood, taken around two weeks before vaccination. These TCRs come from a man aged 45-65 years who received an inactivated influenza vaccine.

This clonotype was detected a few times. The V and J genes are TRBV9 and TRBJ1-1; D remains ambiguous. Germline values: CDR1 SGDLS, CDR2 YYNGEE. With 0 bases removed from V and 4 bases from J, the gap between germline ends came to 7 bases. The CDR3 length is 13 residues. The CDR3 bases are TGTGCCAGCAGCGTAGATGGATCCACTGAAGCTTTCTTT. It translates to CASSVDGSTEAFF.

The rearrangement links TRBV27 to TRBJ1-2; TRBD1 agrees at 9 bases. CDR1 is MNHEY, CDR2 SMNVEV, per germline (reference sequence). The CDR3 extends over 16 amino acids. V lost 5 bases and J lost 7; bases outside the gene matches: 14. The CDR3 sequence: CASSPTGGGGRAGYTF. Here the CDR3 DNA reads TGTGCCAGCAGTCCCACAGGGGGCGGGGGCAGAGCTGGCTACACCTTC.

The sample holds many counts of this clonotype. V usage is TRBV6-5 and J usage is TRBJ2-1, with D possibly TRBD2 on 6 matching bases. CDR3 length: 14 residues. The germline V and J ends were trimmed by 3 bases and 3 bases, with 9 bases remaining between them. The germline V gene has CDR1 MNHEY and CDR2 SVGAGI. CDR3 nucleotides: TGTGCCAGCAGTTATAGCGGTTACTACAATGAGCAGTTCTTC. This encodes CASSYSGYYNEQFF.

This clonotype has more than one count but fewer than ten. The V call is TRBV29-1, the J call TRBJ2-7; the match to TRBD1 covers 8 bases. Germline lookup yields CDR1 SQVTM and CDR2 ANQGSEA. Trimming cost V 7 bases and J 0 bases; bases outside gene matches: 8. There are 14 residues in the CDR3. CDR3 nucleotides: TGCAGCGCAACGACAGGGGTTAGCTCCTACGAGCAGTACTTC. It specifies CSATTGVSSYEQYF.

Ten or more counts support this clonotype. This chain links TRBV4-1 with TRBJ2-5; 8 positions agree with TRBD2. This CDR3 spans 12 amino acids. The junction had 1 base not matched to a gene; V was cut back by 9 bases and J by 1 base. Germline V lookup: CDR1 MGHRA, CDR2 YSYEKL. CDR3 nucleotide sequence: TGCGCCAGTAGCGGGATCCAAGAGACCCAGTACTTC. Translating it yields CASSGIQETQYF.

This chain uses TRBV4-3 with TRBJ1-4; 7 bases are a match to TRBD1. The ends lost 7 bases at V and 2 bases at J; junction bases unmatched: 16. This CDR3 spans 18 amino acids. From germline, CDR1 is LGHNA and CDR2 YSLEER. The CDR3 is CASIPGTDREPTNEKLFF. The DNA for the CDR3 is TGCGCCAGCATCCCGGGCACCGACAGGGAGCCGACTAATGAAAAACTGTTTTTT.

The gene calls are TRBV12-3 or TRBV12-4 and TRBJ2-5; 9 bases align to TRBD1. With V trimmed by 5 bases and J by 1 base, 5 bases remained unmatched. This CDR3 contains 15 residues. CDR3 sequence (DNA): TGTGCCAGCAGTCCCGGGACAGGGATCCAAGAGACCCAGTACTTC. Translation gives CASSPGTGIQETQYF.

The chain joins TRBV11-3 to TRBJ2-2, with 8 nucleotides matching TRBD1. Germline loops: CDR1 SGHNT, CDR2 YENEEA. The length of the CDR3 is 15 residues. Trimming took 4 bases from V and 7 from J; bases not matched to a gene: 8. The CDR3 DNA sequence: TGTGCCAGCAGCTATAGCAGGGGGCGCGACGGGGAGCTGTTTTTT. Its protein is CASSYSRGRDGELFF.

This clonotype has only a few counts. The chain joins TRBV2 to TRBJ2-1, with 12 bases that match TRBD2. Trimming cost V 5 bases and J 2 bases; bases outside gene matches: 4. CDR1 and CDR2 from the germline V gene are SNHLY and FYNNEI. The CDR3 contains 16 residues. DNA for the CDR3: TGTGCCAGCAGTCGACTAGCGGGAGTGACCTACAATGAGCAGTTCTTC. Translating gives CASSRLAGVTYNEQFF. The whole variable domain, filled in from reference TRBV2 and TRBJ2-1, reads EPEVTQTPSHQVTQMGQEVILRCVPISNHLYFYWYRQILGQKVEFLVSFYNNEISEKSEIFDDQFSVERPDGSNFTLKIRSTKLEDSAMYFCASSRLAGVTYNEQFFGPGTRLTVL.

This clonotype was seen a handful of times. The chain combines TRBV12-3 or TRBV12-4 with TRBJ2-7, with D perhaps matching TRBD1 (5 bases). The CDR3 is 13 residues long. Trimming pared 6 bases from V and 6 bases from J, leaving 15 bases between. CDR3 amino acids: CASSPSGSAEQYF. The CDR3 DNA sequence: TGTGCCAGCAGCCCCTCAGGGTCGGCCGAGCAGTACTTC.

The J gene is TRBJ1-1, the V gene TRBV19, with 7 bases that match TRBD1. Trimming removed 7 bases from V and 0 bases from J; junction bases left unmatched: 5. The germline gives CDR1 LNHDA, CDR2 SQIVND (reference sequence). This CDR3 is built from 14 residues. The CDR3 nucleotides are TGTGCCAGTACCCCGGGACAGTTGAACACTGAAGCTTTCTTT. Encoded protein: CASTPGQLNTEAFF.

This clonotype was seen only a few times. The J gene is TRBJ2-1, the V gene TRBV27; possibly TRBD1 for D (6 bases). The CDR3 runs 15 residues. Germline V gene sequence: CDR1 MNHEY, CDR2 SMNVEV (reference sequence). Trimming took 5 bases from V and 3 from J, leaving 14 bases between them. CDR3 sequence: CASSHGQHHYNEQFF. Written as DNA, the CDR3 is TGTGCCAGCAGTCATGGACAGCATCACTACAATGAGCAGTTCTTC.

This clonotype was recorded a few times. This chain uses TRBV10-2 with TRBJ2-7, with D possibly being TRBD2 (5 bases). V lost 4 bases, J lost 6 bases, and 16 bases lay in between. This CDR3 spans 14 amino acids. From germline, CDR1 is WSHSY and CDR2 SAAADI. The CDR3 region is CASSADRGRGEQYF. CDR3 nucleotides: TGCGCCAGCAGTGCTGACCGGGGAAGAGGCGAGCAGTACTTC.

DNA for the CDR3: TGCGCCAGCATGAGCGGGAGGACCTACAATGAGCAGTTCTTC. It specifies CASMSGRTYNEQFF. The chain is built from TRBV5-1 and TRBJ2-1, with 9 bases matching TRBD2. Germline CDR1 is SGHRS and CDR2 is YFSETQ. V was pared by 6 bases and J by 2 bases, with 3 bases of the junction left unmatched. The CDR3 loop spans 14 amino acids.

This clonotype has only a few counts. V and J are TRBV4-3 and TRBJ2-3; TRBD1 or TRBD2 may be the D gene (5 bases each). Per germline, CDR1 LGHNA and CDR2 YSLEER. With 4 bases removed from V and 5 bases from J, the gap between germline ends came to 19 bases. This CDR3 spans 16 amino acids. The chain's CDR3 is CASSLSGAGQVDTQYF. The CDR3 DNA is TGCGCCAGCAGCCTATCCGGGGCAGGGCAAGTAGATACGCAGTATTTT.

This clonotype showed up just a few times. The V gene is TRBV19, the J gene TRBJ2-1, with a possible D match to TRBD2 (6 bases). The CDR3 consists of 15 residues. Looked up from germline, CDR1 is LNHDA and CDR2 is SQIVND (reference sequence). With 6 bases removed from V and 0 bases from J, the gap between germline ends came to 12 bases. As DNA, the CDR3 is TGTGCCAGTAGCCTAGCGTCTATCTCCTACAATGAGCAGTTCTTC. Its protein is CASSLASISYNEQFF.

This clonotype has a handful of counts. The V call is TRBV3-1, the J call TRBJ1-1; D remains unclear. Germline V CDR1 and CDR2: LGHDT, YNNKEL (reference sequence). Trimming cost V 3 bases and J 1 base, with 6 bases left between them. The CDR3 is 13 amino acids. The CDR3 region is CASSQRENTEAFF. CDR3 DNA sequence: TGTGCCAGCAGCCAGAGAGAGAACACTGAAGCTTTCTTT.

This chain uses TRBV20-1 with TRBJ2-1; 14 positions match TRBD2. The germline gives CDR1 DFQATT, CDR2 SNEGSKA (reference sequence). The V gene end was trimmed by 5 bases and the J gene end by 6 bases; junction bases not matched to a gene: 9. The CDR3 is made up of 16 amino acids. CDR3 region: CSAPIWGTSGSNEQFF. In DNA form, the CDR3 reads TGCAGTGCTCCGATTTGGGGGACTAGCGGGAGCAATGAGCAGTTCTTC.

In this sample, this clonotype turned up many times. V usage is TRBV12-3 or TRBV12-4 and J usage is TRBJ2-1; TRBD1 agrees at 8 bases. After removal of 5 bases from V and 8 bases from J, the junction contained 8 bases not matched to a gene. This CDR3 spans 14 amino acids. CDR3 protein: CASSKTGGGYEQFF. Written as DNA, the CDR3 is TGTGCCAGCAGTAAAACAGGGGGTGGGTATGAGCAGTTCTTC.

This rearrangement joins TRBV7-9 to TRBJ2-1; 8 nucleotides agree with TRBD2. Germline V CDR1 and CDR2: SEHNR, FQNEAQ (reference sequence). Unmatched junction bases numbered 3, after V lost 1 base and J lost 7 bases. The CDR3 has 14 residues. CDR3 loop: CASSLDLAGNEQFF. CDR3 coding DNA: TGTGCCAGCAGCTTAGATTTAGCGGGAAATGAGCAGTTCTTC.